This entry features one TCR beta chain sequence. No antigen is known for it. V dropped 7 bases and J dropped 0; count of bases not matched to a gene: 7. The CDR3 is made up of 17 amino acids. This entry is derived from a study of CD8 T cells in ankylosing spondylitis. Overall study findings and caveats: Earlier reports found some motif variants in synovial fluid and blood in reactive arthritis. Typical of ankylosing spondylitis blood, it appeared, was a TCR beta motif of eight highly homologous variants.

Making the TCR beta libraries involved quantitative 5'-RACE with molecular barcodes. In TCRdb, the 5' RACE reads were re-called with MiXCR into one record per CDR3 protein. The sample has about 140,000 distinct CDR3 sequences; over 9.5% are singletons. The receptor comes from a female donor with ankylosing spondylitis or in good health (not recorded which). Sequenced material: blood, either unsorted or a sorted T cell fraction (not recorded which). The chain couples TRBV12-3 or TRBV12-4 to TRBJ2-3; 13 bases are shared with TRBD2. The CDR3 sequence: CASNMGLAGPSTDTQYF. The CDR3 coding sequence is TGTGCCAGCAACATGGGACTAGCGGGGCCCAGCACAGATACGCAGTATTTT.